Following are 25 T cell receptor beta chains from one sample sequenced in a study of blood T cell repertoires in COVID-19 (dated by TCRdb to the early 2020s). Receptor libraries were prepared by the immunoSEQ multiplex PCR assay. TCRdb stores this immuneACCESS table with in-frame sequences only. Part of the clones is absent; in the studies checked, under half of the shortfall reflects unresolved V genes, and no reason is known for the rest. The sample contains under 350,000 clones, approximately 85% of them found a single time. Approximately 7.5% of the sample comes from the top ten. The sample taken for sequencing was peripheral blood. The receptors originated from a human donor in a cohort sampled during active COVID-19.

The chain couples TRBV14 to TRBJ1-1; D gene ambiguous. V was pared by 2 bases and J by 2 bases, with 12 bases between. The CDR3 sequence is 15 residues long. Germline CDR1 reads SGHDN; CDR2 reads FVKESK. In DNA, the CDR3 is TGTGCCAGCAGCCAACTCACCCTGCGTAACACTGAAGCTTTCTTT. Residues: CASSQLTLRNTEAFF. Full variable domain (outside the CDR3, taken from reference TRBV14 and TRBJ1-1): EAGVTQFPSHSVIEKGQTVTLRCDPISGHDNLYWYRRVMGKEIKFLLHFVKESKQDESGMPNNRFLAERTGGTYSTLKVQPAELEDSGVYFCASSQLTLRNTEAFFGQGTRLTVV.

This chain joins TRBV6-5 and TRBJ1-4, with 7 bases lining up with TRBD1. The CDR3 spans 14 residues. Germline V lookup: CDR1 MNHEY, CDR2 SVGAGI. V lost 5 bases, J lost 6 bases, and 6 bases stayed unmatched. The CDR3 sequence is CASSRTGPYEKLFF. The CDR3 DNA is TGTGCCAGCAGTAGGACAGGACCCTATGAAAAACTGTTTTTT.

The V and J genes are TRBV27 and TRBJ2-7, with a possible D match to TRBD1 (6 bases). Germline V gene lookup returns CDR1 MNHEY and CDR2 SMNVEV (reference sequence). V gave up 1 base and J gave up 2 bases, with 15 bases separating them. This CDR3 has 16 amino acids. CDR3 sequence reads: CASSLFSRGSPYEQYF. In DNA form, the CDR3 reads TGTGCCAGCAGTTTATTTTCCAGGGGATCCCCCTACGAGCAGTACTTC.

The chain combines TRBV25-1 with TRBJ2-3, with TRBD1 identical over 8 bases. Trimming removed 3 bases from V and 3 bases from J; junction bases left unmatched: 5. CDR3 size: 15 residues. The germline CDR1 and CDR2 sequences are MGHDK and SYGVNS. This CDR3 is CASSDLGTGTDTQYF. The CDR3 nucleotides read TGTGCCAGCAGTGATCTGGGGACAGGTACAGATACGCAGTATTTT.

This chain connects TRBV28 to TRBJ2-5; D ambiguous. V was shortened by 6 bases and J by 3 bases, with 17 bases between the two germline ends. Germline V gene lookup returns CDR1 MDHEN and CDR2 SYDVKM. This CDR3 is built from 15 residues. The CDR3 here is CASSSVQESEETQYF. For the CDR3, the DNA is TGTGCCAGCAGCTCAGTCCAGGAATCTGAAGAGACCCAGTACTTC. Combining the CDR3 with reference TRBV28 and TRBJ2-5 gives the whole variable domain DVKVTQSSRYLVKRTGEKVFLECVQDMDHENMFWYRQDPGLGLRLIYFSYDVKMKEKGDIPEGYSVSREKKERFSLILESASTNQTSMYLCASSSVQESEETQYFGPGTRLLVL.

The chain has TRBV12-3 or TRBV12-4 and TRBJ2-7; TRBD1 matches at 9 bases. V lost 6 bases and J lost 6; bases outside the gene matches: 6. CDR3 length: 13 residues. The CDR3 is CASSHWDRAEQYF. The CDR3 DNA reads TGTGCCAGCAGCCACTGGGACAGGGCCGAGCAGTACTTC.

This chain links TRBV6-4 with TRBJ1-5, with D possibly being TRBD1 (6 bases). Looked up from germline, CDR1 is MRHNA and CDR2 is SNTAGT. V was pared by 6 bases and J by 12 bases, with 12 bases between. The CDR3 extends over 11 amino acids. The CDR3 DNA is TGTGCCAGCAGGGGACATTTTCTCCAGCATTTT. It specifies CASRGHFLQHF.

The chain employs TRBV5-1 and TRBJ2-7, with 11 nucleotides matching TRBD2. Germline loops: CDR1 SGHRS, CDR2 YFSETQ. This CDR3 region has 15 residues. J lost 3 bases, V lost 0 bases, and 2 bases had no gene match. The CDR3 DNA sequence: TGCGCCAGCAGCTTGGTACTAGCGGGGGTCTACGAGCAGTACTTC. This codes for CASSLVLAGVYEQYF.

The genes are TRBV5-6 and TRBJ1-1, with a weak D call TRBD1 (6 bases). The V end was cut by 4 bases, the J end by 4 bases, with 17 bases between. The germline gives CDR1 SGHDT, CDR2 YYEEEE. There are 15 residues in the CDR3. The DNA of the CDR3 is TGTGCCAGCAGCCCGCCCACAGGGAGGGGCACTGAAGCTTTCTTT. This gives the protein CASSPPTGRGTEAFF.

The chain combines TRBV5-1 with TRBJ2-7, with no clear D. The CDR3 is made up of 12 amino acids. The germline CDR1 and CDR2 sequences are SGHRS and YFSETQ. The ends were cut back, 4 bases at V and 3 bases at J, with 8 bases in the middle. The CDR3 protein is CASSSENYEQYF. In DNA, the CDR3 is TGCGCCAGCAGCAGCGAGAACTACGAGCAGTACTTC.

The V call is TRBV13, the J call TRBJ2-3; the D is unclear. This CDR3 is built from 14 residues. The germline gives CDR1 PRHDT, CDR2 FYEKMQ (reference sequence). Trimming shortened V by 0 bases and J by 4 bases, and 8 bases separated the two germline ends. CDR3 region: CASSLGRGADTQYF. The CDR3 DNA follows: TGTGCCAGCAGCTTAGGCCGCGGAGCAGATACGCAGTATTTT. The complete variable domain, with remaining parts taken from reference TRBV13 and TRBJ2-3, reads AAGVIQSPRHLIKEKRETATLKCYPIPRHDTVYWYQQGPGQDPQFLISFYEKMQSDKGSIPDRFSAQQFSDYHSELNMSSLELGDSALYFCASSLGRGADTQYFGPGTRLTVL.

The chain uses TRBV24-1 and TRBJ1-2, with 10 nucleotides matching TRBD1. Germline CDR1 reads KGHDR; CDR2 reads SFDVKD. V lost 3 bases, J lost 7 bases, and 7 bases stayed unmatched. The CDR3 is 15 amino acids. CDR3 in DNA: TGTGCCACCAGTGATCCCGGGACAGGGGTTGCTGGCTACACCTTC. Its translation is CATSDPGTGVAGYTF.

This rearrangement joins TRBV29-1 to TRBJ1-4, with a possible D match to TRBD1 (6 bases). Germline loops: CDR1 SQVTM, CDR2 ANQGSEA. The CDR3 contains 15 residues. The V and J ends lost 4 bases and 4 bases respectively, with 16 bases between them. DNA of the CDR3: TGCAGCGTTGTCAAGGGGGGGAATTATAATGAAAAACTGTTTTTT. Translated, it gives CSVVKGGNYNEKLFF. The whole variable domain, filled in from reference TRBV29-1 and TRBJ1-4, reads SAVISQKPSRDICQRGTSLTIQCQVDSQVTMMFWYRQQPGQSLTLIATANQGSEATYESGFVIDKFPISRPNLTFSTLTVSNMSPEDSSIYLCSVVKGGNYNEKLFFGSGTQLSVL.

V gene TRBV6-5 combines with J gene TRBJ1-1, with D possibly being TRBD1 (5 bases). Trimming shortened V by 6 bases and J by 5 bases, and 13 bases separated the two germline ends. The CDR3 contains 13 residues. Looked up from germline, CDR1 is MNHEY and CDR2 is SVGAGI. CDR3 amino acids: CASRIPGWTEAFF. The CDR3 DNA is TGTGCCAGCAGAATTCCAGGGTGGACTGAAGCTTTCTTT.

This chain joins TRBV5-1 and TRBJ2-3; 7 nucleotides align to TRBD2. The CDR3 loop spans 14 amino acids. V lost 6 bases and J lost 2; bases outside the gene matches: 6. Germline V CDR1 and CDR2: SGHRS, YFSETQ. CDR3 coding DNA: TGCGCCAGCAACGCGGGACTATCCACAGATACGCAGTATTTT. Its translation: CASNAGLSTDTQYF.

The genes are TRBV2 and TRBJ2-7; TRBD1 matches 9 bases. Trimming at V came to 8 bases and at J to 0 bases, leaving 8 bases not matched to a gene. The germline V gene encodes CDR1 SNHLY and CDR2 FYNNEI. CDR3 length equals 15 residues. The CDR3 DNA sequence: TGTGCCAGCGGCAGGACAGGGGAAAGCTCCTACGAGCAGTACTTC. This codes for CASGRTGESSYEQYF.

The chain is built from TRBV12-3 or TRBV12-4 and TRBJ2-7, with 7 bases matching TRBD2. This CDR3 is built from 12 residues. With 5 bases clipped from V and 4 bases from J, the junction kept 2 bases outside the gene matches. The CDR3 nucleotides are TGTGCCAGCAGTATGGGGGGGTACGAGCAGTACTTC. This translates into CASSMGGYEQYF.

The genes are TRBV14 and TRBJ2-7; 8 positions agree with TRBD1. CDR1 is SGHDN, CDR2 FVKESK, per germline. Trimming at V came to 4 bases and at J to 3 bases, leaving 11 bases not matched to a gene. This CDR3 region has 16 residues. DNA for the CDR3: TGTGCCAGCAGCCCCTTAAGATCCGGGACAGGCTACGAGCAGTACTTC. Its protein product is CASSPLRSGTGYEQYF.

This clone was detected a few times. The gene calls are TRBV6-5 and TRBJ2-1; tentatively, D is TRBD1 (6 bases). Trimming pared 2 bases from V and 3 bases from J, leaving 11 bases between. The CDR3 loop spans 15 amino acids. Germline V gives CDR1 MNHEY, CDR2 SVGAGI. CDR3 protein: CASSYAQGGYNEQFF. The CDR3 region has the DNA TGTGCCAGCAGTTACGCGCAAGGGGGCTACAATGAGCAGTTCTTC.

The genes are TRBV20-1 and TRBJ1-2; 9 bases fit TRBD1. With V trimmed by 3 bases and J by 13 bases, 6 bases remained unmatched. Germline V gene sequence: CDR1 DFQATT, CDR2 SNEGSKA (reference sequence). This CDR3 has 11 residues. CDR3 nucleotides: TGCAGTGCTAGGGGGACAGGGCATTTCACCTTC. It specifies CSARGTGHFTF.

CDR3 coding DNA: TGTGCCAGCTCACCAGTTGAGGGAAAGTCTGGAAACACCATATATTTT. Translation gives CASSPVEGKSGNTIYF. The V call is TRBV18, the J call TRBJ1-3, with unresolved D. There are 16 residues in the CDR3. Germline V gene lookup returns CDR1 KGHSH and CDR2 LQKENI. Deletions cut 2 bases from V and 1 base from J, with 12 bases between.

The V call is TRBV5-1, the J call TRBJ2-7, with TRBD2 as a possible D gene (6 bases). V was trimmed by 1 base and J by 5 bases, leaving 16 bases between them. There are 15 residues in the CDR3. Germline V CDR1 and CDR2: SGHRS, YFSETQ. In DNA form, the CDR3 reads TGCGCCAGCAGCTTGTTGGCGGGGTCTGAGAACGAGCAGTACTTC. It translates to CASSLLAGSENEQYF.

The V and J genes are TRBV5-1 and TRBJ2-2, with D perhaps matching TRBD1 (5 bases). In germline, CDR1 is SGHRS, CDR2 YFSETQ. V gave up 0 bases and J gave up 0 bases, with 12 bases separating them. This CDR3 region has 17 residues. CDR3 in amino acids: CASSLERGLTNTGELFF. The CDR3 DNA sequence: TGCGCCAGCAGCTTGGAAAGGGGCCTTACGAACACCGGGGAGCTGTTTTTT.

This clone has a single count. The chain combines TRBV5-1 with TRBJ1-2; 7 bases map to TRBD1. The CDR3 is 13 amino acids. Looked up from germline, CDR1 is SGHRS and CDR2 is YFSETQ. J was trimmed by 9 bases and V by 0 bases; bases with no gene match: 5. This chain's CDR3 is CASSLEGQYSYTF. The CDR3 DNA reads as TGCGCCAGCAGCTTGGAGGGACAGTATAGCTACACCTTC.

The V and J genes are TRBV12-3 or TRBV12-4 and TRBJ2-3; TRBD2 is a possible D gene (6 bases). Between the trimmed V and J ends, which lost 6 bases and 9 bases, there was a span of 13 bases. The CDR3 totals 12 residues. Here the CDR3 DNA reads TGTGCCAGCAGCTGGGTTCGGGAGACGCAGTATTTT. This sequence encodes CASSWVRETQYF.